Listed here are 27 T cell receptor beta chains from one sample, sequenced in a study of STAT5B mutations in CD4+ large granular lymphocyte leukemia. Sequencing used immunoSEQ multiplex PCR; TCRdb keeps in-frame clones, though not all of them. This table holds approximately 30,000 clones, 75% to 85% found once. The specimen sequenced was CD4+ T cells from blood buffy coats. These receptors all stem from a human donor in good health.

The chain uses TRBV19 and TRBJ1-2, with a tentative D call TRBD1 (6 bases). The CDR3 spans 15 residues. With 8 bases removed from V and 8 bases from J, the gap between germline ends came to 24 bases. Germline CDR1 is LNHDA and CDR2 is SQIVND (reference sequence). In DNA, the CDR3 is TGTGCCAGTCGACAGGAAGGTAGTCGGGTGTCGGGCTACACCTTC. This encodes CASRQEGSRVSGYTF.

This clone appeared once. The chain combines TRBV10-3 with TRBJ2-3; TRBD1 matches 12 bases. The CDR3 sequence is 17 residues long. The ends lost 2 bases at V and 0 bases at J; junction bases unmatched: 3. CDR1 is ENHRY, CDR2 SYGVKD, per germline. CDR3: CAISERGQGASTDTQYF. In nucleotides, the CDR3 is TGTGCCATCAGTGAGAGGGGACAGGGGGCTAGCACAGATACGCAGTATTTT.

The chain couples TRBV30 to TRBJ1-2, with D maybe TRBD1 (5 bases). This CDR3 spans 13 amino acids. The V end was cut by 3 bases, the J end by 2 bases, with 10 bases between. The germline V gene encodes CDR1 GTSNPN and CDR2 SVGIG (reference sequence). The CDR3 region is CAWSPWGNYGYTF. In DNA form, the CDR3 reads TGTGCCTGGAGCCCGTGGGGCAACTATGGCTACACCTTC.

DNA of the CDR3: TGTGCCTGGAGTACCCGCCCTAACACCCAGTACTTC. Its protein product is CAWSTRPNTQYF. J is TRBJ2-5 and V is TRBV30; no reliable D call. Trimming took 2 bases from V and 8 from J, leaving 12 bases between them. Germline lookup yields CDR1 GTSNPN and CDR2 SVGIG (reference sequence). CDR3 length equals 12 residues. Based on the CDR3 plus reference TRBV30 and TRBJ2-5, the full variable domain is SQTIHQWPATLVQPVGSPLSLECTVEGTSNPNLYWYRQAAGRGLQLLFYSVGIGQISSEVPQNLSASRPQDRQFILSSKKLLLSDSGFYLCAWSTRPNTQYFGPGTRLLVL.

This rearrangement joins TRBV5-1 to TRBJ2-6; TRBD2 might be the D (5 bases). The CDR3 totals 18 residues. The V and J ends lost 4 bases and 0 bases respectively, with 17 bases between them. Germline CDR1 SGHRS, CDR2 YFSETQ. CDR3 nucleotide sequence: TGCGCCAGCAGCCCCTGGACTGCTCAGAGCTCTGGGGCCAACGTCCTGACTTTC. This encodes CASSPWTAQSSGANVLTF.

The table lists this clone with a count of one. The rearrangement links TRBV7-2 to TRBJ1-2, with 10 bases matching TRBD1. Germline V gives CDR1 SGHTA, CDR2 FQGNSA. With V trimmed by 5 bases and J by 2 bases, 8 bases remained unmatched. CDR3 length equals 16 residues. DNA of the CDR3: TGTGCCAGCAGCCCGAGGGGGGGACAGGGGAACTATGGCTACACCTTC. Translated, it gives CASSPRGGQGNYGYTF.

This chain connects TRBV6-6 to TRBJ1-3; possible D gene TRBD1, 5 bases. Trimming left V 7 bases short and J 4 bases short, with 14 bases between. Germline V CDR1 and CDR2: MNHNY, SVGAGI (reference sequence). The CDR3 spans 14 residues. This CDR3 is CASKGRVGGNTIYF. The CDR3 DNA follows: TGTGCCAGCAAGGGCAGGGTAGGAGGAAACACCATATATTTT.

The rearrangement joins TRBV5-1 to TRBJ1-2; the D is unclear. Germline V gene sequence: CDR1 SGHRS, CDR2 YFSETQ. This CDR3 is 12 amino acids long. The germline V and J ends were trimmed by 5 bases and 1 base, with 6 bases remaining between them. CDR3: CASRADNYGYTF. For the CDR3, the DNA is TGCGCCAGCAGAGCGGATAACTATGGCTACACCTTC.

The J gene is TRBJ1-4, the V gene TRBV11-2; D unclear. In germline, CDR1 is SGHAT, CDR2 FQNNGV. The CDR3 is made up of 14 amino acids. V was shortened by 1 base and J by 3 bases, with 6 bases between the two germline ends. The CDR3 is CASSLGAANEKLFF. Written as DNA, the CDR3 is TGTGCCAGCAGCTTAGGGGCGGCTAATGAAAAACTGTTTTTT.

This sequence joins TRBV18 and TRBJ2-1, with TRBD2 matching 8 bases. The CDR3 has 19 amino acids. J was trimmed by 0 bases and V by 3 bases; bases with no gene match: 13. The germline V gene has CDR1 KGHSH and CDR2 LQKENI. The CDR3 sequence is CASSPFASGPSSSYNEQFF. Written as DNA, the CDR3 is TGTGCCAGCTCACCTTTCGCTAGCGGGCCCTCGAGCTCCTACAATGAGCAGTTCTTC.

The rearrangement links TRBV9 to TRBJ1-5; 9 bases agree with TRBD1. The CDR3 is made up of 15 amino acids. V was pared by 4 bases and J by 4 bases, with 6 bases of the junction left unmatched. CDR1 and CDR2 (germline): SGDLS, YYNGEE. CDR3 DNA sequence: TGTGCCAGCAGCAACTCCGGGACAGGGAATCAGCCCCAGCATTTT. Protein sequence: CASSNSGTGNQPQHF. Looking up the rest from reference TRBV9 and TRBJ1-5 gives the full variable domain: DSGVTQTPKHLITATGQRVTLRCSPRSGDLSVYWYQQSLDQGLQFLIQYYNGEERAKGNILERFSAQQFPDLHSELNLSSLELGDSALYFCASSNSGTGNQPQHFGDGTRLSIL.

This chain uses TRBV6-1 with TRBJ1-2, with 10 bases matching TRBD1. Germline values: CDR1 MNHNS, CDR2 SASEGT. This CDR3 region has 13 residues. V shed 11 bases and J 9 bases; nucleotides not matched to a gene: 12. The CDR3: CAGGKGQGMSYTF. CDR3 nucleotide sequence: TGTGCCGGTGGGAAGGGACAGGGGATGAGCTACACCTTC.

The table lists this clone with a few counts. The chain is built from TRBV4-2 and TRBJ1-1; no clear D. The V end lost 0 bases, the J end lost 11 bases, and 16 bases lay between the germline ends. CDR3 length: 14 amino acids. CDR1 and CDR2 (germline): LGHNA, YNFKEQ. The CDR3 loop is CASSQDSAVRVAFF. CDR3 coding DNA: TGTGCCAGCAGCCAAGATTCAGCGGTTCGGGTGGCTTTCTTT.

The genes are TRBV2 and TRBJ2-6; tentative D call: TRBD2 (7 bases). Trimming removed 7 bases from V and 1 base from J, with 11 bases in between. Germline V CDR1 and CDR2: SNHLY, FYNNEI. There are 15 residues in the CDR3. CDR3 region: CASKGGVSGANVLTF. The CDR3 nucleotides read TGTGCCAGCAAAGGGGGGGTTTCTGGGGCCAACGTCCTGACTTTC.

The chain recombines TRBV2 with TRBJ1-4, with D uncertain. The CDR3 runs to 15 residues. Trimming left V 3 bases short and J 3 bases short, with 11 bases between. The germline CDR1 and CDR2 sequences are SNHLY and FYNNEI. For the CDR3, the DNA is TGTGCCAGCAGTGACGTAAGCGCAGCTAATGAAAAACTGTTTTTT. Its translation is CASSDVSAANEKLFF.

V gene TRBV6-5 combines with J gene TRBJ2-1; D not certain. Trimming took 4 bases from V and 5 from J, leaving 9 bases between them. This CDR3 has 13 residues. CDR1 MNHEY and CDR2 SVGAGI come from the germline V gene. CDR3 nucleotide sequence: TGTGCCAGCAGTTTTCAGGTTAACAATGAGCAGTTCTTC. The encoded protein is CASSFQVNNEQFF.

The J gene is TRBJ2-2, the V gene TRBV7-9; TRBD1 matches 10 bases. CDR1 is SEHNR, CDR2 FQNEAQ, per germline (reference sequence). CDR3 length equals 16 residues. Trimming at V came to 5 bases and at J to 1 base, leaving 4 bases not matched to a gene. CDR3 in amino acids: CASSRTGGENTGELFF. The CDR3 region has the DNA TGTGCCAGCAGCCGGACAGGGGGAGAGAACACCGGGGAGCTGTTTTTT.

The chain links TRBV30 to TRBJ2-1; D ambiguous. The V and J ends lost 0 bases and 7 bases respectively, with 13 bases between them. Germline CDR1 and CDR2: GTSNPN and SVGIG (reference sequence). The CDR3 has 14 amino acids. The CDR3 DNA sequence: TGTGCCTGGAGTGTACTCCGGCCGGATAATGAGCAGTTCTTC. Translated, it gives CAWSVLRPDNEQFF.

The chain joins TRBV2 to TRBJ2-2, with TRBD2 identical over 10 bases. The CDR3 spans 15 residues. The germline CDR1 and CDR2 sequences are SNHLY and FYNNEI. The V and J ends lost 7 bases and 4 bases, in that order; junction bases with no gene match: 6. CDR3 amino acids: CASTRLAGGTGELFF. CDR3 nucleotide sequence: TGTGCCAGCACCCGACTAGCGGGCGGCACCGGGGAGCTGTTTTTT.

The rearrangement uses TRBV10-3 and TRBJ2-7; 10 bases align to TRBD1. Germline loops: CDR1 ENHRY, CDR2 SYGVKD. V trimming: 9 bases; J trimming: 5 bases; junction bases outside the gene matches: 7. This CDR3 has 13 amino acids. In nucleotides, the CDR3 is TGTGCCATTAAGAGGACAGGGGGGAACGAGCAGTACTTC. Translating it yields CAIKRTGGNEQYF.

The V gene is TRBV7-2, the J gene TRBJ1-5; D not resolved. Trimming cost V 5 bases and J 3 bases, with 8 bases left between them. The CDR3 consists of 13 residues. CDR1 SGHTA and CDR2 FQGNSA come from the germline V gene. CDR3 residues: CASSKDNNQPQHF. The DNA for the CDR3 is TGTGCCAGCAGCAAAGACAACAATCAGCCCCAGCATTTT.

The chain carries TRBV5-1 and TRBJ2-7; maybe TRBD1 (6 bases). The CDR3 is 14 amino acids. V lost 6 bases and J lost 3, with 16 bases in between. The germline V gene has CDR1 SGHRS and CDR2 YFSETQ. CDR3 DNA: TGCGCCAGCACCTCCCGGACAGAGCTCTACGAGCAGTACTTC. As protein: CASTSRTELYEQYF.

This clone appeared a single time. The CDR3 DNA reads TGTGCCAGCAGTTACTGGCCGGCCTCTGGGGCCAACGTCCTGACTTTC. It codes for CASSYWPASGANVLTF. The chain carries TRBV6-5 and TRBJ2-6, with D unresolved. CDR1 MNHEY and CDR2 SVGAGI come from the germline V gene. V was cut by 1 base and J by 0 bases, with 7 bases left in between. The CDR3 contains 16 residues.

V gene TRBV7-9 combines with J gene TRBJ1-6, with no clear D. Trimming shortened V by 1 base and J by 2 bases, and 6 bases separated the two germline ends. The CDR3 runs to 15 residues. Germline lookup yields CDR1 SEHNR and CDR2 FQNEAQ (reference sequence). The CDR3 DNA reads as TGTGCCAGCAGCTTAGACAGCCCCTATAATTCACCCCTCCACTTT. This encodes CASSLDSPYNSPLHF.

J is TRBJ1-2 and V is TRBV5-1; 8 bases are shared with TRBD1. The germline gives CDR1 SGHRS, CDR2 YFSETQ. CDR3 length: 17 amino acids. With 0 bases clipped from V and 8 bases from J, the junction kept 15 bases outside the gene matches. The CDR3 sequence is CASSLEPGFQGAGGYTF. Written as DNA, the CDR3 is TGCGCCAGCAGCTTGGAGCCGGGTTTTCAGGGGGCTGGAGGCTACACCTTC.

This sequence joins TRBV7-9 and TRBJ1-4; D is possibly TRBD1 (5 bases). Germline CDR1 and CDR2: SEHNR and FQNEAQ (reference sequence). This CDR3 is built from 14 residues. V was shortened by 5 bases and J by 8 bases, with 15 bases between the two germline ends. The CDR3 is CASSPGTVGEKLFF. The CDR3 DNA follows: TGTGCCAGCAGCCCCGGGACGGTGGGGGAAAAACTGTTTTTT.

V and J are TRBV7-9 and TRBJ1-2, with D maybe TRBD1 (5 bases). With 5 bases removed from V and 13 bases from J, the gap between germline ends came to 14 bases. This CDR3 has 11 residues. Per germline, CDR1 SEHNR and CDR2 FQNEAQ (reference sequence). The DNA for the CDR3 is TGTGCCAGCAGCCGCGGGACCCCCCCCACCTTC. Translation gives CASSRGTPPTF.